The 17 T cell receptor beta chains below come from one sample, sequenced in a study of blood T cell repertoires in COVID-19. Some clones are missing from TCRdb's copy, which holds only in-frame ones; the method was immunoSEQ multiplex PCR. The table shows 20,000 to 25,000 clones, with around 83% occurring only once. Sequencing input: peripheral blood. These receptors were taken from a man aged 65-85 years with acute or convalescent COVID-19.

This clone has just one count. The V gene is TRBV6-2 or TRBV6-3, the J gene TRBJ2-1; no reliable D call. Germline assignment: CDR1 MNHEY and CDR2 SVGEGT. The V and J ends lost 5 bases and 6 bases respectively, with 11 bases between them. This CDR3 has 13 amino acids. The CDR3 region is CASSPLSLNEQFF. The CDR3 bases are TGTGCCAGCAGTCCATTAAGCCTCAATGAGCAGTTCTTC.

The sample holds one count of this clone. This chain uses TRBV13 with TRBJ1-5; D unresolved. Trimming removed 1 base from V and 7 bases from J, with 17 bases in between. The CDR3 is 16 residues long. Germline loops: CDR1 PRHDT, CDR2 FYEKMQ (reference sequence). CDR3 sequence: CASSLEKTDLTQPQHF. The CDR3 coding sequence is TGTGCCAGCAGCTTAGAGAAGACCGACTTAACCCAGCCCCAGCATTTT.

The rearrangement uses TRBV7-2 and TRBJ2-2, with TRBD2 identical over 7 bases. With V trimmed by 0 bases and J by 2 bases, 6 bases remained unmatched. Germline V gene data show CDR1 as SGHTA and CDR2 as FQGNSA. This CDR3 has 17 amino acids. CDR3 coding DNA: TGTGCCAGCAGCTTAGCCCCTCGGGGGGAAAACACCGGGGAGCTGTTTTTT. Amino acids: CASSLAPRGENTGELFF. Supplemented by reference TRBV7-2 and TRBJ2-2, the full variable domain reads GAGVSQSPSNKVTEKGKDVELRCDPISGHTALYWYRQSLGQGLEFLIYFQGNSAPDKSGLPSDRFSAERTGGSVSTLTIQRTQQEDSAVYLCASSLAPRGENTGELFFGEGSRLTVL.

The V call is TRBV5-5, the J call TRBJ1-1, with D possibly matching TRBD1 (5 bases). Germline CDR1 SGHKS, CDR2 YYEKEE (reference sequence). V was pared by 2 bases and J by 1 base, with 6 bases between. This CDR3 contains 13 residues. CDR3: CASSFQGNTEAFF. The CDR3 DNA follows: TGTGCCAGCAGCTTTCAGGGGAACACTGAAGCTTTCTTT.

This sequence joins TRBV7-9 and TRBJ1-2; D unclear. The germline gives CDR1 SEHNR, CDR2 FQNEAQ (reference sequence). The V end lost 0 bases, the J end lost 0 bases, and 8 bases lay between the germline ends. The length of the CDR3 is 15 residues. This chain's CDR3 is CASSLANTANYGYTF. CDR3 nucleotides: TGTGCCAGCAGCTTAGCGAACACAGCTAACTATGGCTACACCTTC.

The genes are TRBV5-1 and TRBJ2-3; D possibly corresponds to TRBD2 (7 bases). Trimming left V 3 bases short and J 0 bases short, with 11 bases between. CDR1 and CDR2 (germline): SGHRS, YFSETQ. This CDR3 is built from 15 residues. CDR3 amino acids: CASSSAGASTDTQYF. In nucleotides, the CDR3 is TGCGCCAGCAGCTCCGCGGGGGCTAGCACAGATACGCAGTATTTT. Based on the CDR3 plus reference TRBV5-1 and TRBJ2-3, the full variable domain is KAGVTQTPRYLIKTRGQQVTLSCSPISGHRSVSWYQQTPGQGLQFLFEYFSETQRNKGNFPGRFSGRQFSNSRSEMNVSTLELGDSALYLCASSSAGASTDTQYFGPGTRLTVL.

This chain connects TRBV7-2 to TRBJ2-7; D is undetermined. From germline, CDR1 is SGHTA and CDR2 FQGNSA. Trimming left V 4 bases short and J 10 bases short, with 14 bases between. The CDR3 spans 12 residues. Here the CDR3 DNA reads TGTGCCAGCAGCTCGCTAGGCTACCCCCAGTACTTC. Protein: CASSSLGYPQYF.

The chain is built from TRBV28 and TRBJ2-7; unclear D gene. This CDR3 comprises 14 residues. The germline V and J ends were trimmed by 8 bases and 6 bases, with 20 bases remaining between them. In germline, CDR1 is MDHEN, CDR2 SYDVKM. In nucleotides, the CDR3 is TGTGCCAGCCGAGACTCCCGTTCTATACGCGAGCAGTACTTC. It translates to CASRDSRSIREQYF.

The V gene is TRBV7-9, the J gene TRBJ1-1, with no clear D. CDR1 is SEHNR, CDR2 FQNEAQ, per germline (reference sequence). V was pared by 1 base and J by 10 bases, with 16 bases between. The CDR3 runs to 14 residues. The CDR3 here is CASSLGGGVVGAFF. CDR3 coding DNA: TGTGCCAGCAGCTTAGGGGGAGGAGTCGTCGGAGCTTTCTTT.

This clone occurred once. The chain carries TRBV19 and TRBJ1-2; no clear D. The germline gives CDR1 LNHDA, CDR2 SQIVND (reference sequence). Between the trimmed V and J ends, which lost 5 bases and 8 bases, there was a span of 21 bases. This CDR3 region has 15 residues. The CDR3 protein is CASSGSTRPSGGYTF. The DNA of the CDR3 is TGTGCCAGTAGTGGTTCGACGAGACCCAGCGGCGGCTACACCTTC.

The chain links TRBV20-1 to TRBJ1-1; TRBD1 agrees at 9 bases. V lost 3 bases to trimming and J lost 11 bases; unmatched junction nucleotides: 7. The CDR3 runs 12 residues. The germline CDR1 and CDR2 sequences are DFQATT and SNEGSKA (reference sequence). CDR3 bases: TGCAGTGCTAGTGGGACAGGGTGGGAGGCTTTCTTT. This gives the protein CSASGTGWEAFF.

This clone showed up just once. This chain joins TRBV3-1 (or the pseudogene TRBV3-2) and TRBJ2-5; possible D gene TRBD2, 5 bases. V gave up 2 bases and J gave up 3 bases, with 7 bases separating them. Germline V gives CDR1 LGHDT, CDR2 YNNKEL (reference sequence). The CDR3 length is 13 residues. This CDR3 is CASSQTGKETQYF. The CDR3 coding sequence is TGTGCCAGCAGCCAAACGGGGAAAGAGACCCAGTACTTC.

The chain is built from TRBV10-3 and TRBJ1-3; no clear D. Germline loops: CDR1 ENHRY, CDR2 SYGVKD. The CDR3 consists of 13 residues. Trimming removed 6 bases at V and 1 base at J, with 7 bases between. The CDR3 sequence: CAISHESGNTIYF. The CDR3 DNA is TGTGCCATCAGCCATGAGTCTGGAAACACCATATATTTT.

The V call is TRBV5-4, the J call TRBJ2-7; weak D call: TRBD2 (5 bases). Trimming cost V 0 bases and J 3 bases, with 10 bases left between them. The germline V gene has CDR1 SGHNT and CDR2 YYREEE (reference sequence). The CDR3 runs 14 residues. The DNA for the CDR3 is TGTGCCAGCAGCTTGGGCGGGCTGATCTACGAGCAGTACTTC. Its translation is CASSLGGLIYEQYF.

The CDR3: CASSPSRVGTGGQNSPLHF. The CDR3 DNA sequence: TGTGCCAGCTCACCGAGTCGGGTCGGGACAGGGGGCCAGAATTCACCCCTCCACTTT. The chain has TRBV18 and TRBJ1-6, with 12 nucleotides matching TRBD1. Trimming took 3 bases from V and 7 from J; bases not matched to a gene: 13. Germline V CDR1 and CDR2: KGHSH, LQKENI. CDR3 length: 19 residues.

The rearrangement uses TRBV28 and TRBJ2-1; D may be TRBD2 (6 bases). CDR3 length equals 16 residues. Germline V gene data show CDR1 as MDHEN and CDR2 as SYDVKM. V dropped 3 bases and J dropped 0 bases, with 12 bases sitting between them. CDR3 in DNA: TGTGCCAGCAGTTTGTCTGCGGGAAACTCCTACAATGAGCAGTTCTTC. It codes for CASSLSAGNSYNEQFF.

This chain uses TRBV10-1 with TRBJ2-7; possible D gene TRBD2, 5 bases. In germline, CDR1 is WNHNN, CDR2 SYGVQD (reference sequence). V was trimmed by 2 bases and J by 4 bases, leaving 18 bases between them. CDR3 length: 16 amino acids. CDR3 amino acids: CASSEPPGKRNYEQYF. CDR3 nucleotide sequence: TGCGCCAGCAGTGAGCCCCCGGGAAAAAGAAATTACGAGCAGTACTTC.